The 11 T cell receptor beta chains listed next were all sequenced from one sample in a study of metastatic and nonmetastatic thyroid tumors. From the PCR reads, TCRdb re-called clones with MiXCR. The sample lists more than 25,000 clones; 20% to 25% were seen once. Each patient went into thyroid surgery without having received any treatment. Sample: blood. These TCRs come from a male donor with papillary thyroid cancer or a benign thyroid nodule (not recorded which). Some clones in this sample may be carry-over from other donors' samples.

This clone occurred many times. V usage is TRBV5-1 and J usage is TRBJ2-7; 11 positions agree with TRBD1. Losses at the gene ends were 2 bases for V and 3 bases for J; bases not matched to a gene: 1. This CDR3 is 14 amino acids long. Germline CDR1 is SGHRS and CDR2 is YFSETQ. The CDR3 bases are TGCGCCAGCAGCTTCGGGACAGGGGGCTACGAGCAGTACTTC. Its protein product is CASSFGTGGYEQYF.

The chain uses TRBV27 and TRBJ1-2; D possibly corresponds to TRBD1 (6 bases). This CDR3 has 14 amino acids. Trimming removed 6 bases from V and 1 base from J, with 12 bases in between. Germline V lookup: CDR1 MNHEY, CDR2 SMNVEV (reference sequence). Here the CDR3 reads CASREGQYNYGYTF. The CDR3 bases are TGTGCCAGCAGGGAGGGACAATATAACTATGGCTACACCTTC.

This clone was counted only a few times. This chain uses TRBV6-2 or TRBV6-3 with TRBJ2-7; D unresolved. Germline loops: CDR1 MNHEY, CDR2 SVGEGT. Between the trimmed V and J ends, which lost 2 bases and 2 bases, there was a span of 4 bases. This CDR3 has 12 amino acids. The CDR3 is CASSYLTYEQYF. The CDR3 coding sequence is TGTGCCAGCAGTTACCTTACCTACGAGCAGTACTTC.

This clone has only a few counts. CDR3 bases: TGTGCCAGCAGTAACCGGGCCATTAATGAAAAACTGTTTTTT. As protein: CASSNRAINEKLFF. J is TRBJ1-4 and V is TRBV6-1; D call uncertain. Looked up from germline, CDR1 is MNHNS and CDR2 is SASEGT. There are 14 residues in the CDR3. Trimming cost V 5 bases and J 4 bases, with 11 bases left between them.

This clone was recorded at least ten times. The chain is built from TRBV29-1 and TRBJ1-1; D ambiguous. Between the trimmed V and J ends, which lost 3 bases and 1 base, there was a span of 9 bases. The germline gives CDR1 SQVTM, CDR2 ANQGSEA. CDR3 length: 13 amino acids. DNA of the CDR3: TGCAGCGTTGAGGAGCAGGCGAACACTGAAGCTTTCTTT. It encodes CSVEEQANTEAFF.

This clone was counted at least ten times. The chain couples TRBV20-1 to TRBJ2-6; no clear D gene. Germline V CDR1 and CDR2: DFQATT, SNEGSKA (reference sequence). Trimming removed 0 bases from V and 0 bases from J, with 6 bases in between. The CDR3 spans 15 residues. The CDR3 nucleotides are TGCAGTGCTAGAGATTCGGACTCTGGGGCCAACGTCCTGACTTTC. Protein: CSARDSDSGANVLTF.

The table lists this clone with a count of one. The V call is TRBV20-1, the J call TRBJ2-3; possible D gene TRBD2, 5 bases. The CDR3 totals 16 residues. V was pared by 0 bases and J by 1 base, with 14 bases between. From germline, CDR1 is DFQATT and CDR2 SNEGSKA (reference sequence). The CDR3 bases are TGCAGTGCTAGAGATGATAGCGCATCTCGCACAGATACGCAGTATTTT. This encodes CSARDDSASRTDTQYF.

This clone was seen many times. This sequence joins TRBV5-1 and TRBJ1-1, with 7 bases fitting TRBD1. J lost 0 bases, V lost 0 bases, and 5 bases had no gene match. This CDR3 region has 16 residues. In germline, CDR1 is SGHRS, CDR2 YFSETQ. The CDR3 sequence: CASSLGTGSMNTEAFF. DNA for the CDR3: TGCGCCAGCAGCTTGGGGACAGGCTCCATGAACACTGAAGCTTTCTTT.

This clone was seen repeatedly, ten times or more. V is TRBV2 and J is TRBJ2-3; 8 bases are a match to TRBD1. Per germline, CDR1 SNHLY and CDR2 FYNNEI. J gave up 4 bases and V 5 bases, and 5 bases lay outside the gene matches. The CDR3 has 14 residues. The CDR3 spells CASSFGQGSDTQYF. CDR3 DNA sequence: TGTGCCAGCAGTTTCGGACAGGGATCAGATACGCAGTATTTT.

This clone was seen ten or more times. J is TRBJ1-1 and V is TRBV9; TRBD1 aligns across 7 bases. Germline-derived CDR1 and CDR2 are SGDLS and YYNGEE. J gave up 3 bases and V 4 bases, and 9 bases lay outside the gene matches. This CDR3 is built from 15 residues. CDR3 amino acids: CASSPNTGAYTEAFF. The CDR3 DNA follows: TGTGCCAGCAGCCCCAATACAGGGGCGTACACTGAAGCTTTCTTT.

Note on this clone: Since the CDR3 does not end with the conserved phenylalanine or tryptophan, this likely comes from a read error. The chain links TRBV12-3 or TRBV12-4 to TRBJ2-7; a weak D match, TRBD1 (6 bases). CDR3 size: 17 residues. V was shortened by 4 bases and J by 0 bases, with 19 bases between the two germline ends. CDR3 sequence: CASSSYRDTQSSYEQYL. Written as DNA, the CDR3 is TGTGCCAGCAGTTCTTACCGGGACACTCAGAGCTCCTACGAGCAGTACCTC.